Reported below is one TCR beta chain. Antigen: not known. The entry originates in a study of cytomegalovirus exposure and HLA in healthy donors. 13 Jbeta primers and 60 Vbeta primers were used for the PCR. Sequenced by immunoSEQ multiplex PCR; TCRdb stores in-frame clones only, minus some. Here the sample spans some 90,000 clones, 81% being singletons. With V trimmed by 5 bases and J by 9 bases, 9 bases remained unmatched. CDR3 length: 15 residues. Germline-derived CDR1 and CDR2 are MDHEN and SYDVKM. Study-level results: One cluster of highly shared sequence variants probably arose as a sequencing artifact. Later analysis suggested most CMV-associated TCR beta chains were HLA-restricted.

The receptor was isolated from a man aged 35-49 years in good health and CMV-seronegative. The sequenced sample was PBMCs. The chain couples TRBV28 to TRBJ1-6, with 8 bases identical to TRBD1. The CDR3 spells CASSQGQVLGSPLHF. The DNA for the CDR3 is TGTGCCAGCAGTCAGGGACAGGTTCTGGGTTCACCCCTCCACTTT.